This TCR beta chain is drawn from a study of blood T cell repertoires in COVID-19. The overall study: Italy, Spain and the United States were the sources of the convalescent and acute COVID-19 samples. T cells, B-cell-depleted T cells, or PBMCs provided the cDNA or gDNA that served as material.

The authors' processing: Estimated nucleated cell counts came from reference gene primer amplification. Profiling relied on immunoSEQ multiplex PCR, and the TCRdb table lists in-frame clones only, not all of them. D and trimming come from the DNA, and the V and J calls and clone size come from that table. The sample lists some 160,000 clones, approximately 83% occurring once. V dropped 2 bases and J dropped 8; count of bases not matched to a gene: 4. CDR1 is SEHNR and CDR2 is FQNEAQ in the germline V gene (reference sequence). The CDR3 contains 14 residues. The V gene is TRBV7-9, the J gene TRBJ2-1; 9 bases fit TRBD1. The sequence was obtained from a human donor in a cohort sampled during active COVID-19. Sequences were obtained from peripheral blood. The CDR3 spells CASSLPGQGYEQFF. CDR3 DNA sequence: TGTGCCAGCAGCTTACCGGGACAGGGTTATGAGCAGTTCTTC.